The present TCR beta chain was sequenced within a study of cytomegalovirus exposure and HLA in healthy donors. The CDR3 contains 15 residues. V shed 0 bases and J 6 bases; nucleotides not matched to a gene: 7. Germline V lookup: CDR1 SGDLS, CDR2 YYNGEE. The PCR was carried out with 60 Vbeta primers and 13 Jbeta primers. Profiling relied on immunoSEQ multiplex PCR, and the TCRdb table lists in-frame clones only, not all of them. This sample has some 150,000 clones, with about 88% found just once. The chain combines TRBV9 with TRBJ2-3; 7 nucleotides agree with TRBD2. The TCR originated in a young woman in good health and CMV-seronegative. Sequencing was performed on PBMCs. The CDR3 here is CASSVGPSGGDTQYF. Here the CDR3 DNA reads TGTGCCAGCAGCGTAGGGCCTAGCGGAGGGGATACGCAGTATTTT.